The 30 T cell receptor beta chains reported below all come from one sample, sequenced in a study of blood T cell repertoires in COVID-19. Data came from immunoSEQ multiplex PCR; TCRdb stores just in-frame clones and leaves some out. The data contain 84,000 or so clones, approximately 82% of them singletons. The sequencing sample was made of peripheral blood. Receptors originate from an elderly woman with acute or convalescent COVID-19.

The rearrangement joins TRBV15 to TRBJ2-2; tentative D call: TRBD1 (6 bases). Trimming stripped 0 bases from V and 1 base from J, with 9 bases between. The CDR3 consists of 16 residues. Germline V lookup: CDR1 LNHNV, CDR2 YYDKDF (reference sequence). Here the CDR3 reads CATSRDLGQNTGELFF. Here the CDR3 DNA reads TGTGCCACCAGCAGAGATCTGGGACAGAACACCGGGGAGCTGTTTTTT.

This chain connects TRBV2 to TRBJ2-6, with 7 bases matching TRBD1. V was clipped by 6 bases and J by 2 bases; unmatched bases: 10. CDR1 SNHLY and CDR2 FYNNEI come from the germline V gene. CDR3 size: 17 residues. The chain's CDR3 is CASRSGTVHAGANVLTF. CDR3 sequence (DNA): TGTGCCAGCAGATCCGGGACAGTCCATGCTGGGGCCAACGTCCTGACTTTC.

This rearrangement joins TRBV19 to TRBJ2-3; 7 bases are a match to TRBD2. There are 16 residues in the CDR3. Germline V CDR1 and CDR2: LNHDA, SQIVND (reference sequence). V lost 3 bases, J lost 1 base, and 7 bases stayed unmatched. CDR3 DNA: TGTGCCAGTAGTATTTGGCGGGGAGGGGGCACAGATACGCAGTATTTT. Its protein product is CASSIWRGGGTDTQYF.

This sequence joins TRBV28 and TRBJ1-2, with D uncertain. The CDR3 has 14 residues. Germline CDR1 is MDHEN and CDR2 is SYDVKM. V was cut by 3 bases and J by 5 bases, with 13 bases left in between. The CDR3 sequence: CASSFGKGDYGYTF. The CDR3 DNA follows: TGTGCCAGCAGTTTCGGGAAGGGAGATTATGGCTACACCTTC.

The chain is built from TRBV27 and TRBJ1-1; 8 nucleotides agree with TRBD1. CDR3 size: 15 residues. Per germline, CDR1 MNHEY and CDR2 SMNVEV (reference sequence). V lost 7 bases and J lost 4; bases outside the gene matches: 11. For the CDR3, the DNA is TGTGCCAGCACCTATGCACAGGGGGTGGGCACTGAAGCTTTCTTT. It translates to CASTYAQGVGTEAFF.

The chain employs TRBV7-3 and TRBJ2-1, with TRBD1 identical over 9 bases. Germline CDR1 and CDR2: SGHTA and FQGTGA. The trim removed 4 bases at V and 4 bases at J, leaving 11 bases unmatched. The CDR3 runs 17 residues. The CDR3 spells CASSSPTGTGKYNEQFF. The CDR3 DNA reads as TGTGCCAGCAGCTCCCCGACTGGGACAGGGAAATACAATGAGCAGTTCTTC. Filled out from reference TRBV7-3 and TRBJ2-1, the complete variable domain reads GAGVSQTPSNKVTEKGKYVELRCDPISGHTALYWYRQSLGQGPEFLIYFQGTGAADDSGLPNDRFFAVRPEGSVSTLKIQRTERGDSAVYLCASSSPTGTGKYNEQFFGPGTRLTVL.

The chain employs TRBV6-1 and TRBJ2-1; TRBD1 is a possible D gene (5 bases). The V and J ends lost 2 bases and 4 bases respectively, with 15 bases between them. The germline V gene has CDR1 MNHNS and CDR2 SASEGT. The CDR3 is 16 amino acids. DNA for the CDR3: TGTGCCAGCAGTGAATTGGTCAGGGTGAGATACAATGAGCAGTTCTTC. Encoded protein: CASSELVRVRYNEQFF.

The chain couples TRBV18 to TRBJ1-1; D may be TRBD1 (6 bases). In germline, CDR1 is KGHSH, CDR2 LQKENI. The CDR3 has 15 amino acids. V was shortened by 5 bases and J by 1 base, with 14 bases between the two germline ends. The CDR3 region has the DNA TGTGCCAGCTCATCGAACAGGGTGGCGAACACTGAAGCTTTCTTT. Residues: CASSSNRVANTEAFF. The full variable domain, rest sourced from reference TRBV18 and TRBJ1-1, is NAGVMQNPRHLVRRRGQEARLRCSPMKGHSHVYWYRQLPEEGLKFMVYLQKENIIDESGMPKERFSAEFPKEGPSILRIQQVVRGDSAAYFCASSSNRVANTEAFFGQGTRLTVV.

The chain couples TRBV18 to TRBJ2-7; the match to TRBD1 covers 7 bases. Germline CDR1 is KGHSH and CDR2 is LQKENI. The CDR3 length is 13 residues. V dropped 6 bases and J dropped 5; count of bases not matched to a gene: 7. The CDR3 spells CASSRTGAHEQYF. CDR3 in DNA: TGTGCCAGCTCTCGAACAGGGGCCCACGAGCAGTACTTC. Full variable domain (outside the CDR3, taken from reference TRBV18 and TRBJ2-7): NAGVMQNPRHLVRRRGQEARLRCSPMKGHSHVYWYRQLPEEGLKFMVYLQKENIIDESGMPKERFSAEFPKEGPSILRIQQVVRGDSAAYFCASSRTGAHEQYFGPGTRLTVT.

Concerning this clone itself: The sample holds other DNA sequences that translate to the same CDR3. This sequence joins TRBV5-1 and TRBJ1-2; the match to TRBD1 covers 10 bases. This CDR3 is built from 14 residues. V gave up 0 bases and J gave up 8 bases; unmatched junction bases: 4. Germline V gene lookup returns CDR1 SGHRS and CDR2 YFSETQ. As DNA, the CDR3 is TGCGCCAGCAGCTTGGGACAGGGGGCCTTCGGCTACACCTTC. Its translation: CASSLGQGAFGYTF.

The chain carries TRBV6-6 and TRBJ2-2; D possibly corresponds to TRBD1 (5 bases). Trimming cost V 7 bases and J 6 bases, with 15 bases left between them. Looked up from germline, CDR1 is MNHNY and CDR2 is SVGAGI (reference sequence). There are 14 residues in the CDR3. The CDR3: CASNRGQGAGELFF. DNA of the CDR3: TGTGCCAGCAACCGAGGACAAGGAGCCGGGGAGCTGTTTTTT.

This clone appeared once. Here the CDR3 reads CASSIRQADTGELFF. CDR3 nucleotide sequence: TGCGCCAGCAGCATTAGACAGGCCGACACCGGGGAGCTGTTTTTT. The genes are TRBV5-1 and TRBJ2-2; D possibly corresponds to TRBD1 (6 bases). Per germline, CDR1 SGHRS and CDR2 YFSETQ. The CDR3 length is 15 residues. The germline V and J ends were trimmed by 4 bases and 3 bases, with 13 bases remaining between them.

This clone appeared a few times. The gene calls are TRBV7-2 and TRBJ2-1, with no clear D. Deletions cut 5 bases from V and 11 bases from J, with 10 bases between. Germline-derived CDR1 and CDR2 are SGHTA and FQGNSA. This CDR3 comprises 11 residues. CDR3 region: CASSQAHKQFF. CDR3 nucleotide sequence: TGTGCCAGCAGCCAAGCCCATAAGCAGTTCTTC.

This clone was counted only a few times. This chain uses TRBV7-8 with TRBJ1-2; TRBD1 agrees at 7 bases. The length of the CDR3 is 14 residues. The trim removed 5 bases at V and 8 bases at J, leaving 11 bases unmatched. CDR1 is SGHVS and CDR2 is FQNEAQ in the germline V gene. DNA for the CDR3: TGTGCCAGCAGCCCTCAGGGGGGAGCGGGCGGCTACACCTTC. The encoded protein is CASSPQGGAGGYTF. The full variable domain, rest sourced from reference TRBV7-8 and TRBJ1-2, is GAGVSQSPRYKVAKRGQDVALRCDPISGHVSLFWYQQALGQGPEFLTYFQNEAQLDKSGLPSDRFFAERPEGSVSTLKIQRTQQEDSAVYLCASSPQGGAGGYTFGSGTRLTVV.

This clone was seen once. The chain's CDR3 is CASSLGQRSSYEQYF. CDR3 nucleotides: TGTGCCAGCTCACTTGGACAGCGAAGCTCCTACGAGCAGTACTTC. The chain uses TRBV18 and TRBJ2-7, with D perhaps TRBD1 (6 bases). The germline gives CDR1 KGHSH, CDR2 LQKENI. Trimming took 4 bases from V and 0 from J, leaving 13 bases between them. CDR3 size: 15 residues.

As DNA, the CDR3 is TGTGCCAGCAGATTACAGGGTGCGTATGGCTACACCTTC. Its translation: CASRLQGAYGYTF. This chain links TRBV5-4 with TRBJ1-2, with D perhaps matching TRBD1 (6 bases). The V end was cut by 5 bases, the J end by 5 bases, with 13 bases between. From germline, CDR1 is SGHNT and CDR2 YYREEE (reference sequence). This CDR3 is built from 13 residues.

This clone was seen a handful of times. The chain recombines TRBV11-2 with TRBJ2-5; 9 bases align to TRBD1. CDR3 size: 15 residues. V trimming: 3 bases; J trimming: 5 bases; junction bases outside the gene matches: 7. Germline V gene data show CDR1 as SGHAT and CDR2 as FQNNGV. CDR3 protein: CASSFRDRAAETQYF. CDR3 DNA: TGTGCCAGCAGCTTCCGGGACAGGGCGGCCGAGACCCAGTACTTC.

This rearrangement joins TRBV27 to TRBJ1-2; D is perhaps TRBD1 (6 bases). Trimming stripped 4 bases from V and 8 bases from J, with 17 bases between. This CDR3 region has 14 residues. Looked up from germline, CDR1 is MNHEY and CDR2 is SMNVEV (reference sequence). The CDR3: CASSSPNRALGYTF. The CDR3 DNA sequence: TGTGCCAGCAGTTCTCCCAACAGGGCTCTCGGCTACACCTTC.

This clone came up a few times. J is TRBJ2-1 and V is TRBV11-2; D might be TRBD2 (6 bases). The CDR3 runs to 20 residues. Germline CDR1 and CDR2: SGHAT and FQNNGV. The V gene lost 0 bases and the J gene lost 0 bases, with 21 bases spanning the gap. Here the CDR3 DNA reads TGTGCCAGCAGCTTAGATTGGCGCCCCGGTGGGGGGTCCTCCTACAATGAGCAGTTCTTC. It specifies CASSLDWRPGGGSSYNEQFF.

This chain joins TRBV4-2 and TRBJ2-5; 12 nucleotides match TRBD2. From germline, CDR1 is LGHNA and CDR2 YNFKEQ. V gave up 6 bases and J gave up 3 bases; unmatched junction bases: 5. This CDR3 has 15 amino acids. This CDR3 reads CASRRLAGGEETQYF. In nucleotides, the CDR3 is TGTGCCAGCAGAAGGCTAGCGGGGGGGGAAGAGACCCAGTACTTC.

CDR3 residues: CASSLTGGETGELFF. CDR3 coding DNA: TGTGCCAGCAGTTTAACAGGGGGAGAAACCGGGGAGCTGTTTTTT. This chain connects TRBV3-1 (or the pseudogene TRBV3-2) to TRBJ2-2; TRBD1 matches 8 bases. After removal of 6 bases from V and 5 bases from J, the junction contained 8 bases not matched to a gene. The CDR3 sequence is 15 residues long. Per germline, CDR1 LGHDT and CDR2 YNNKEL (reference sequence).

This clone has more than one count but fewer than ten. J is TRBJ2-2 and V is TRBV10-1, with a weak D call TRBD1 (5 bases). Per the germline V gene, CDR1 is WNHNN and CDR2 is SYGVQD (reference sequence). V lost 2 bases to trimming and J lost 6 bases, with 13 bases between them. The CDR3 consists of 15 residues. CDR3 DNA: TGCGCCAGCAGTGAGGCGGACATAGGCCCCGGGGAGCTGTTTTTT. Residues: CASSEADIGPGELFF.

The chain has TRBV4-2 and TRBJ1-1, with 7 nucleotides matching TRBD1. J lost 3 bases, V lost 0 bases, and 7 bases had no gene match. This CDR3 comprises 16 residues. Germline-derived CDR1 and CDR2 are LGHNA and YNFKEQ. In DNA form, the CDR3 reads TGTGCCAGCAGCCAAGAACCAGGGGGATCGGACACTGAAGCTTTCTTT. Translating gives CASSQEPGGSDTEAFF.

The chain links TRBV28 to TRBJ1-5, with 8 bases matching TRBD1. This CDR3 is 21 amino acids long. V shed 5 bases and J 0 bases; nucleotides not matched to a gene: 21. From germline, CDR1 is MDHEN and CDR2 SYDVKM. The CDR3 loop is CASSHRVSGTGASSSNQPQHF. The DNA for the CDR3 is TGTGCCAGCAGTCATCGGGTATCTGGGACAGGCGCCTCCTCTAGCAATCAGCCCCAGCATTTT.

The rearrangement uses TRBV7-2 and TRBJ2-7; 7 bases line up with TRBD1. Germline CDR1 is SGHTA and CDR2 is FQGNSA. The J segment lost 7 bases and the V segment lost 5 bases, leaving 8 bases of the junction unmatched. The CDR3 runs to 13 residues. The CDR3 nucleotides read TGTGCCAGCAGCCCAGACAGGGTAGGAGAGCAGTACTTC. Amino acid sequence: CASSPDRVGEQYF.

This chain uses TRBV9 with TRBJ1-3; D is uncertain. Trimming stripped 3 bases from V and 4 bases from J, with 5 bases between. This CDR3 has 12 residues. The germline CDR1 and CDR2 sequences are SGDLS and YYNGEE. The CDR3 loop is CASSALGNTIYF. The CDR3 coding sequence is TGTGCCAGCAGCGCTCTAGGAAACACCATATATTTT. The full variable domain, completed using reference TRBV9 and TRBJ1-3, is DSGVTQTPKHLITATGQRVTLRCSPRSGDLSVYWYQQSLDQGLQFLIQYYNGEERAKGNILERFSAQQFPDLHSELNLSSLELGDSALYFCASSALGNTIYFGEGSWLTVV.

The chain links TRBV18 to TRBJ2-4, with 9 bases identical to TRBD1. V lost 2 bases and J lost 4; bases outside the gene matches: 0. CDR3 length equals 14 residues. Germline loops: CDR1 KGHSH, CDR2 LQKENI. This CDR3 is CASSPDRGKNIQYF. In DNA form, the CDR3 reads TGTGCCAGCTCACCAGACAGGGGGAAAAACATTCAGTACTTC.

In DNA form, the CDR3 reads TGTGCCAGCAGCCGGGATCCCACTGAAGCTTTCTTT. It encodes CASSRDPTEAFF. The V call is TRBV13, the J call TRBJ1-1; no clear D gene. The V end lost 5 bases, the J end lost 4 bases, and 8 bases lay between the germline ends. Germline lookup yields CDR1 PRHDT and CDR2 FYEKMQ (reference sequence). The CDR3 is made up of 12 amino acids.

The DNA of the CDR3 is TGTGCCAGCAGAGACATCTCTGGAAACACCATATATTTT. Encoded protein: CASRDISGNTIYF. V is TRBV27 and J is TRBJ1-3; no clear D gene. Per the germline V gene, CDR1 is MNHEY and CDR2 is SMNVEV (reference sequence). V lost 6 bases and J lost 0, with 6 bases in between. The CDR3 is 13 amino acids.

The genes are TRBV3-1 (or the pseudogene TRBV3-2) and TRBJ2-5; maybe TRBD1 (6 bases). There are 14 residues in the CDR3. CDR1 and CDR2 (germline): LGHDT, YNNKEL (reference sequence). V lost 1 base and J 5 bases, leaving 11 bases between the germline ends. In nucleotides, the CDR3 is TGTGCCAGCAGCCAAGGGAACAGGGCGGAGACCCAGTACTTC. As protein: CASSQGNRAETQYF.